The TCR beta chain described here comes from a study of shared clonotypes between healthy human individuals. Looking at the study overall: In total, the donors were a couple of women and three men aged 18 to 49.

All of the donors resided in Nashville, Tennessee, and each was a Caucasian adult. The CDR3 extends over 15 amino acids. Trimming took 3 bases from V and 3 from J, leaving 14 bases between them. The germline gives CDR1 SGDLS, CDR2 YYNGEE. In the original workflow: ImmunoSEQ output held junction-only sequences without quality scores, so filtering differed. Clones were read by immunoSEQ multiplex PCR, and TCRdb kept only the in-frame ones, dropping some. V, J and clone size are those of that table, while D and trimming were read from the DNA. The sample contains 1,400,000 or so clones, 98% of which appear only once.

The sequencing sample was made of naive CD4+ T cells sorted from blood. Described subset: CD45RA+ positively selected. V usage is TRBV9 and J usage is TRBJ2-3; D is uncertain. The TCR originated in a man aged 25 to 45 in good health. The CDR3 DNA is TGTGCCAGCAGCGCGACGGTAGGCGTTACAGATACGCAGTATTTT. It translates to CASSATVGVTDTQYF.